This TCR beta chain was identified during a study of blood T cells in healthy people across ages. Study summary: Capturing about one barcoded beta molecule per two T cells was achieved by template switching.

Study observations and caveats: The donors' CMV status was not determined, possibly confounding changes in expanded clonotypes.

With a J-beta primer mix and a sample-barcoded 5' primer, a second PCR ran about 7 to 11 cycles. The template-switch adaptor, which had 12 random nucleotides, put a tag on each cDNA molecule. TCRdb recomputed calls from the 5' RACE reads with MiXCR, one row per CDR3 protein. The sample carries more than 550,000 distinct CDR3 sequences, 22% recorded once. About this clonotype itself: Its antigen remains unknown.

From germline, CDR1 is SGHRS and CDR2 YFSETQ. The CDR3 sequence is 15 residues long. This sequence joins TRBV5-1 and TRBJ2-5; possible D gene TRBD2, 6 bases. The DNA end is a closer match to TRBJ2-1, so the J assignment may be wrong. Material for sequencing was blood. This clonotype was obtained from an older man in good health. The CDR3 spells CASSLVLGRSDEQFF. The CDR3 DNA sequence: TGCGCCAGCAGCTTGGTGCTTGGGAGGAGCGATGAGCAGTTCTTC.